These T cell receptor beta chains were read from a single sample in a study of response to subunit inactivated influenza vaccine. TCRdb re-derived calls from the RT-PCR reads in MiXCR, one entry per CDR3 protein. The sample shows around 760,000 distinct CDR3 sequences, around 13% of them seen only once. This specimen was PBMCs from blood, taken less than 15 days before vaccination. These receptors originate from a man over 45 who received an inactivated influenza vaccine. CDR3s include the opening cysteine and the closing phenylalanine or tryptophan. D genes are given only for firm matches. Rows may omit the clone size; those that give it use once, few, many or a size class.

D: NA; size: NA; J: TRBJ2-7; V: TRBV9; DNA: TGTGCCAGCAGCCCGAGTGGTTCCGGGGACTACGAGCAGTACTTC; CDR3: CASSPSGSGDYEQYF
D: NA; size: many; J: TRBJ2-5; V: TRBV20-1; DNA: TGCAGTGCTAGTAGTCAACAAGAGACCCAGTACTTC; CDR3: CSASSQQETQYF
D: NA; size: few; J: TRBJ1-2; V: TRBV7-2; DNA: TGTGCCAGCAGCTTCGGAGGGGCTCTCTATGGCTACACCTTC; CDR3: CASSFGGALYGYTF
D: TRBD1; size: many; J: TRBJ1-6; V: TRBV20-1; DNA: TGCAGTGCTGAGGACAGGACGAAGAATTCACCCCTCCACTTT; CDR3: CSAEDRTKNSPLHF
D: TRBD2; size: few; J: TRBJ2-1; V: TRBV6-2/TRBV6-3; DNA: TGTGCCAGCAGGGGACTAGCCAATGAGCAGTTCTTC; CDR3: CASRGLANEQFF
D: NA; size: few; J: TRBJ1-6; V: TRBV7-6; DNA: TGTGCCAGCAGCTTAGAAAGCCGGTGGAGTTCACCCCTCCACTTT; CDR3: CASSLESRWSSPLHF
D: TRBD1; size: many; J: TRBJ1-3; V: TRBV4-1; DNA: TGCGCCAGCAGCCGGACTGGACAGGACTCTGGAAACACCATATATTTT; CDR3: CASSRTGQDSGNTIYF
D: NA; size: few; J: TRBJ1-2; V: TRBV20-1; DNA: TGCAGTGCTAGTTCTAGGGGGGTATATGGCTACACCTTC; CDR3: CSASSRGVYGYTF
D: NA; size: few; J: TRBJ2-1; V: TRBV10-3; DNA: TGTGCCATCAGTTGGGCGGAGGGGGGAAATGAGCAGTTCTTC; CDR3: CAISWAEGGNEQFF
D: NA; size: few; J: TRBJ2-5; V: TRBV6-5; DNA: TGTGCCAGCAGTTGGGGGGTAGAACAAGAGACCCAGTACTTC; CDR3: CASSWGVEQETQYF
D: NA; size: NA; J: TRBJ1-1; V: TRBV5-1; DNA: TGCGCCAGCAGCTTGCAGGGGCGGAACACTGAAGCTTTCTTT; CDR3: CASSLQGRNTEAFF
D: NA; size: few; J: TRBJ2-7; V: TRBV3-1; DNA: TGTGCCAGCAGCAAGGAGGGGATAAGCTCCTACGAGCAGTACTTC; CDR3: CASSKEGISSYEQYF
D: NA; size: once; J: TRBJ1-5; V: TRBV6-2/TRBV6-3; DNA: TGTGCCAGCAGCTGGACTCGACAGGGCAATCAGCCCCAGCATTTT; CDR3: CASSWTRQGNQPQHF
D: TRBD2; size: NA; J: TRBJ2-7; V: TRBV25-1; DNA: TGTGCCAGCAGTGGATCCGGGACTAGCGGGGGAACCACCTACGAGCAGTACTTC; CDR3: CASSGSGTSGGTTYEQYF
D: TRBD1; size: few; J: TRBJ1-5; V: TRBV29-1; DNA: TGCAGCGTCGGACAGGGACGGAATCAGCCCCAGCATTTT; CDR3: CSVGQGRNQPQHF
D: TRBD2; size: NA; J: TRBJ2-3; V: TRBV16; DNA: TGTGCCAGCAGCCCAAAACCCGGGACTAGCGACACAGATACGCAGTATTTT; CDR3: CASSPKPGTSDTDTQYF
D: NA; size: few; J: TRBJ1-6; V: TRBV20-1; DNA: TGCAGTGCTAGTCCGATAGGGGAGGGAGTTTCACCCCTCCACTTT; CDR3: CSASPIGEGVSPLHF
D: NA; size: many; J: TRBJ1-3; V: TRBV25-1; DNA: TGTGCCAGCAGTGCATCCGGAGGCGGAAACACCATATATTTT; CDR3: CASSASGGGNTIYF
D: TRBD1; size: NA; J: TRBJ2-3; V: TRBV20-1; DNA: TGCAGTGCAATTAACGACAGGGAGAGCACAGATACGCAGTATTTT; CDR3: CSAINDRESTDTQYF
D: NA; size: NA; J: TRBJ2-1; V: TRBV7-3; DNA: TGTGCCAGCAGCTTAACGTTCGGTAATGAGCAGTTCTTC; CDR3: CASSLTFGNEQFF
D: TRBD2; size: many; J: TRBJ2-7; V: TRBV7-2; DNA: TGTGCCAGCAGCTTATCGGGGGGTTTCTCCTACGAGCAGTACTTC; CDR3: CASSLSGGFSYEQYF
D: NA; size: NA; J: TRBJ1-1; V: TRBV2; DNA: TGTGCCACCACGCGGACACAGAGACTTGAAGCTTTCTTT; CDR3: CATTRTQRLEAFF
D: NA; size: NA; J: TRBJ2-7; V: TRBV12-3/TRBV12-4; DNA: TGTGCCAGCAGTTCTGGCGCCCACGAGCAGTACTTC; CDR3: CASSSGAHEQYF
D: NA; size: few; J: TRBJ2-3; V: TRBV4-2; DNA: TGTGCCAGCAGCCAATTTCTCTCCGGGATACAGGGTGGGGCAGATACGCAGTATTTT; CDR3: CASSQFLSGIQGGADTQYF
D: NA; size: few; J: TRBJ2-7; V: TRBV6-1; DNA: TGTGCCAGCAGCCATGGGGAGTGGGAGCAGTACTTC; CDR3: CASSHGEWEQYF
D: NA; size: few; J: TRBJ1-2; V: TRBV7-9; DNA: TGTGCCAGCAGCTGGCGGGCAGGAGGCAATAACTATGGCTACACCTTC; CDR3: CASSWRAGGNNYGYTF